Presented here are 22 T cell receptor beta chains from one specimen sequenced in a study of siplizumab effects on memory and regulatory T cells. Assay used: immunoSEQ multiplex PCR; TCRdb lists only in-frame clones, some missing. The sample yields about 120,000 clones, 93% seen once. Sequencing was performed on non-Treg CD4+ T cells sorted from blood. The receptors shown here come from a human donor in good health.

The chain employs TRBV29-1 and TRBJ2-2, with a tentative D call TRBD1 (5 bases). Per the germline V gene, CDR1 is SQVTM and CDR2 is ANQGSEA. The CDR3 consists of 15 residues. V shed 4 bases and J shed 0 bases, with 12 bases lying between them. Here the CDR3 reads CSVGQGFANTGELFF. The CDR3 DNA reads TGCAGCGTTGGCCAGGGCTTCGCGAACACCGGGGAGCTGTTTTTT.

This chain links TRBV19 with TRBJ2-1; 9 nucleotides align to TRBD2. Germline CDR1 reads LNHDA; CDR2 reads SQIVND (reference sequence). The trim removed 2 bases at V and 2 bases at J, leaving 1 base unmatched. This CDR3 has 15 residues. This chain's CDR3 is CASSILAGTYNEQFF. The CDR3 DNA follows: TGTGCCAGTAGTATACTAGCGGGGACCTACAATGAGCAGTTCTTC.

V gene TRBV11-2 combines with J gene TRBJ1-1; TRBD1 matches at 9 bases. The length of the CDR3 is 15 residues. Germline CDR1 and CDR2: SGHAT and FQNNGV. With 5 bases clipped from V and 1 base from J, the junction kept 5 bases outside the gene matches. The chain's CDR3 is CASSEQGAGNTEAFF. The CDR3 nucleotides read TGTGCCAGCAGCGAACAGGGGGCTGGGAACACTGAAGCTTTCTTT. Full variable domain (rest looked up from reference TRBV11-2 and TRBJ1-1): EAGVAQSPRYKIIEKRQSVAFWCNPISGHATLYWYQQILGQGPKLLIQFQNNGVVDDSQLPKDRFSAERLKGVDSTLKIQPAKLEDSAVYLCASSEQGAGNTEAFFGQGTRLTVV.

In its sample, this clone was seen once. The genes are TRBV7-2 and TRBJ1-1; the D gene is possibly TRBD1 (5 bases). CDR3 length: 13 amino acids. Trimming shortened V by 5 bases and J by 0 bases, and 7 bases separated the two germline ends. Germline loops: CDR1 SGHTA, CDR2 FQGNSA. Here the CDR3 DNA reads TGTGCCAGCAGCCGGACATTGAACACTGAAGCTTTCTTT. It encodes CASSRTLNTEAFF.

This chain joins TRBV6-1 and TRBJ1-1, with 8 bases aligning to TRBD1. V shed 8 bases and J 4 bases; nucleotides not matched to a gene: 6. Germline V gives CDR1 MNHNS, CDR2 SASEGT. This CDR3 has 13 amino acids. In DNA, the CDR3 is TGTGCCAGCGACCGACAGGGGCTCACTGAAGCTTTCTTT. This sequence encodes CASDRQGLTEAFF.

The gene calls are TRBV7-3 and TRBJ2-2, with 10 nucleotides matching TRBD1. CDR1 and CDR2 (germline): SGHTA, FQGTGA. This CDR3 region has 17 residues. V gave up 1 base and J gave up 4 bases; unmatched junction bases: 6. The CDR3 coding sequence is TGTGCCAGCAGCTTAATGGGACAGGGGTTGGGCACCGGGGAGCTGTTTTTT. Protein sequence: CASSLMGQGLGTGELFF.

This sequence joins TRBV27 and TRBJ1-2, with 8 bases matching TRBD1. Losses at the gene ends were 4 bases for V and 8 bases for J; bases not matched to a gene: 12. The germline V gene has CDR1 MNHEY and CDR2 SMNVEV (reference sequence). This CDR3 comprises 15 residues. CDR3 amino acids: CASSSNDRGLMGYTF. The DNA for the CDR3 is TGTGCCAGCAGTTCCAACGACAGGGGCCTTATGGGCTACACCTTC.

The genes are TRBV7-9 and TRBJ1-2; D unclear. This CDR3 is 12 amino acids long. Germline loops: CDR1 SEHNR, CDR2 FQNEAQ (reference sequence). With 1 base removed from V and 8 bases from J, the gap between germline ends came to 8 bases. CDR3 nucleotides: TGTGCCAGCAGCTTAGACGTAGGGGGCTACACCTTC. Its translation is CASSLDVGGYTF.

The chain joins TRBV9 to TRBJ2-7; TRBD1 agrees at 7 bases. Germline V gene lookup returns CDR1 SGDLS and CDR2 YYNGEE. The trim removed 0 bases at V and 2 bases at J, leaving 5 bases unmatched. The CDR3 is made up of 15 amino acids. Here the CDR3 DNA reads TGTGCCAGCAGCGTAGAGAGGGGGCCAACCTACGAGCAGTACTTC. Amino acids: CASSVERGPTYEQYF.

Of note for this clone: Other nucleotide sequences from this sample produce the same CDR3. The V and J genes are TRBV6-4 and TRBJ2-3; no clear D. With 3 bases removed from V and 2 bases from J, the gap between germline ends came to 9 bases. The CDR3 runs 14 residues. Germline lookup yields CDR1 MRHNA and CDR2 SNTAGT. The CDR3: CASSDGRNTDTQYF. The CDR3, as DNA: TGTGCCAGCAGTGATGGCAGGAACACAGATACGCAGTATTTT.

The chain recombines TRBV18 with TRBJ2-7; the D gene is possibly TRBD1 (6 bases). Per the germline V gene, CDR1 is KGHSH and CDR2 is LQKENI. The CDR3 covers 14 residues. Deletions cut 2 bases from V and 4 bases from J, with 12 bases between. The CDR3 DNA follows: TGTGCCAGCTCACCAGCGACAGGCCAGTACGAGCAGTACTTC. This translates into CASSPATGQYEQYF.

The chain couples TRBV27 to TRBJ2-3, with D perhaps TRBD1 or TRBD2 (5 bases each). This CDR3 spans 15 amino acids. Germline loops: CDR1 MNHEY, CDR2 SMNVEV (reference sequence). The germline V and J ends were trimmed by 3 bases and 3 bases, with 13 bases remaining between them. CDR3 DNA: TGTGCCAGCAGTTTTAGAGGGGTTAGGACAGATACGCAGTATTTT. Translating it yields CASSFRGVRTDTQYF.

J is TRBJ2-3 and V is TRBV4-2; no definite D call. With 0 bases removed from V and 7 bases from J, the gap between germline ends came to 20 bases. The V gene's germline CDR1 is LGHNA and CDR2 YNFKEQ. The CDR3 contains 17 residues. The CDR3 coding sequence is TGTGCCAGCAGCCAAGATGATTTGGCCCAGATTCTTAATACGCAGTATTTT. It is translated as CASSQDDLAQILNTQYF.

This chain links TRBV4-2 with TRBJ2-5; 9 positions agree with TRBD2. The CDR3 is 14 amino acids. V dropped 1 base and J dropped 7; count of bases not matched to a gene: 4. Germline V gene sequence: CDR1 LGHNA, CDR2 YNFKEQ. In DNA, the CDR3 is TGTGCCAGCAGCCAAGCTAGCGGGGCAGGGACCCAGTACTTC. Protein product: CASSQASGAGTQYF.

The chain employs TRBV29-1 and TRBJ1-5; 8 bases line up with TRBD1. The CDR3 consists of 16 residues. Germline V lookup: CDR1 SQVTM, CDR2 ANQGSEA. J gave up 3 bases and V 4 bases, and 11 bases lay outside the gene matches. The CDR3 loop reads CSVAFPGQGDNQPQHF. The DNA for the CDR3 is TGCAGCGTTGCATTTCCCGGACAGGGAGACAATCAGCCCCAGCATTTT.

The chain is built from TRBV5-1 and TRBJ2-1; 10 bases align to TRBD2. Unmatched junction bases numbered 8, after V lost 4 bases and J lost 4 bases. Germline CDR1 SGHRS, CDR2 YFSETQ. CDR3 length: 16 residues. CDR3 bases: TGCGCCAGCAGCGGGACTCTAGCGGGGGTATACAATGAGCAGTTCTTC. Translated: CASSGTLAGVYNEQFF. The variable domain in full, with the rest retrieved from reference TRBV5-1 and TRBJ2-1, is KAGVTQTPRYLIKTRGQQVTLSCSPISGHRSVSWYQQTPGQGLQFLFEYFSETQRNKGNFPGRFSGRQFSNSRSEMNVSTLELGDSALYLCASSGTLAGVYNEQFFGPGTRLTVL.

The rearrangement links TRBV19 to TRBJ1-5; maybe TRBD1 (6 bases). Germline V gives CDR1 LNHDA, CDR2 SQIVND (reference sequence). The length of the CDR3 is 15 residues. Trimming pared 8 bases from V and 4 bases from J, leaving 18 bases between. CDR3 bases: TGTGCCAGTTCTCTCGGGGGCACGGTTAATCAGCCCCAGCATTTT. Its translation: CASSLGGTVNQPQHF. Full variable domain (outside the CDR3, taken from reference TRBV19 and TRBJ1-5): DGGITQSPKYLFRKEGQNVTLSCEQNLNHDAMYWYRQDPGQGLRLIYYSQIVNDFQKGDIAEGYSVSREKKESFPLTVTSAQKNPTAFYLCASSLGGTVNQPQHFGDGTRLSIL.

V gene TRBV30 combines with J gene TRBJ2-4; TRBD2 agrees at 10 bases. The length of the CDR3 is 15 residues. Per germline, CDR1 GTSNPN and CDR2 SVGIG (reference sequence). The V and J ends lost 0 bases and 6 bases, in that order; junction bases with no gene match: 5. The CDR3 spells CAWSVVGLATNIQYF. DNA for the CDR3: TGTGCCTGGAGTGTTGTGGGACTAGCGACAAACATTCAGTACTTC.

The chain has TRBV30 and TRBJ1-1; D possibly corresponds to TRBD1 (5 bases). The CDR3 runs to 14 residues. Per the germline V gene, CDR1 is GTSNPN and CDR2 is SVGIG (reference sequence). The V gene lost 2 bases and the J gene lost 7 bases, with 17 bases spanning the gap. The CDR3 sequence: CAWSPLLRGGEAFF. CDR3 DNA sequence: TGTGCCTGGAGTCCCCTCCTCCGGGGGGGTGAAGCTTTCTTT.

This clone appeared a few times. As DNA, the CDR3 is TGTGCCACGACGAGTGCGCGTTTTCAGCCCCAGCATTTT. Its translation: CATTSARFQPQHF. The rearrangement uses TRBV10-3 and TRBJ1-5, with D uncertain. V lost 10 bases to trimming and J lost 6 bases, with 16 bases between them. This CDR3 contains 13 residues. Germline V gene sequence: CDR1 ENHRY, CDR2 SYGVKD.

This clone was found once. The rearrangement links TRBV9 to TRBJ2-1; 7 positions match TRBD2. The V segment lost 3 bases and the J segment 9 bases; nucleotides outside the gene matches: 9. The CDR3 totals 14 residues. Germline values: CDR1 SGDLS, CDR2 YYNGEE. The CDR3 reads CASSGTRWAVEQFF. In DNA form, the CDR3 reads TGTGCCAGCAGCGGGACTAGATGGGCGGTTGAGCAGTTCTTC. Together with reference TRBV9 and TRBJ2-1, the CDR3 gives the full variable domain: DSGVTQTPKHLITATGQRVTLRCSPRSGDLSVYWYQQSLDQGLQFLIQYYNGEERAKGNILERFSAQQFPDLHSELNLSSLELGDSALYFCASSGTRWAVEQFFGPGTRLTVL.

The V call is TRBV2, the J call TRBJ1-5; perhaps TRBD1 as D (5 bases). V was trimmed by 4 bases and J by 1 base, leaving 11 bases between them. Germline CDR1 and CDR2: SNHLY and FYNNEI. There are 15 residues in the CDR3. The CDR3 protein is CASSADGGSNQPQHF. Written as DNA, the CDR3 is TGTGCCAGCAGTGCGGACGGGGGGAGCAATCAGCCCCAGCATTTT.